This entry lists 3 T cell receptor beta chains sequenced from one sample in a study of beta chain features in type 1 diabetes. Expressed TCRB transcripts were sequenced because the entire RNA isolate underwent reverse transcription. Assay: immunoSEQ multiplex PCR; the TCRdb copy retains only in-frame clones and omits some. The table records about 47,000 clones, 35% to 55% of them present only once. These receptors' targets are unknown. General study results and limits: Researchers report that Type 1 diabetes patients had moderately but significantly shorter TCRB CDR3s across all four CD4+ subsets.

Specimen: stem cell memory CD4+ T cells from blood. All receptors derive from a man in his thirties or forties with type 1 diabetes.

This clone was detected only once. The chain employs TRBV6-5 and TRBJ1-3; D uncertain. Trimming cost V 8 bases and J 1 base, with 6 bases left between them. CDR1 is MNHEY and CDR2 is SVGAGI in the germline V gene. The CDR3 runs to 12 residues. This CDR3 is CASGRSGNTIYF. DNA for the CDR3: TGTGCCAGCGGGCGATCTGGAAACACCATATATTTT.

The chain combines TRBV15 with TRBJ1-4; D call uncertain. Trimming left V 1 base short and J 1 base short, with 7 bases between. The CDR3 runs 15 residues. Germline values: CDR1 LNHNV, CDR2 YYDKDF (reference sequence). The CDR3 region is CATSRARGTNEKLFF. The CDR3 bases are TGTGCCACCAGCAGAGCGCGGGGAACTAATGAAAAACTGTTTTTT.

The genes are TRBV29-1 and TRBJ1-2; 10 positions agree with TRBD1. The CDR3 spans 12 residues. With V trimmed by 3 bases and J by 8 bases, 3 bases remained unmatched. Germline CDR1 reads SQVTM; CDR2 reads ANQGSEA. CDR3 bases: TGCAGCGTTGACGGGACAGGGGTAGGCTACACCTTC. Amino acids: CSVDGTGVGYTF.